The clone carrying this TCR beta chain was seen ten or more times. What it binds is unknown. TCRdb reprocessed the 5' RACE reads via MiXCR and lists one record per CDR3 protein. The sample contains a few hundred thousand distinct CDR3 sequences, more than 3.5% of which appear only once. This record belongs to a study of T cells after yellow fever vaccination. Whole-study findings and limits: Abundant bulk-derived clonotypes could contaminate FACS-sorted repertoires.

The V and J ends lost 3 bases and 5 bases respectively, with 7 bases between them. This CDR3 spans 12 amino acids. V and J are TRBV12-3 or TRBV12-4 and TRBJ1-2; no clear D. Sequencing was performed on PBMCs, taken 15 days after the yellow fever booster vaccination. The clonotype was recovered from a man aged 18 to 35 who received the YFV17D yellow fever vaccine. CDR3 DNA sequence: TGTGCCAGCAGTTTTCAACAGTATGGCTACACCTTC. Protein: CASSFQQYGYTF.